This TCR beta chain was observed in a study of blood T cells in healthy people across ages. This clonotype was counted ten times or more. Its target is not known. Extracted total RNA amounted to at least 6 micrograms for each sample. Study findings and constraints: Investigators viewed diversity estimates from one million T cells as underestimates, the study reported.

The CDR3 is made up of 16 amino acids. The V segment lost 0 bases and the J segment 8 bases; nucleotides outside the gene matches: 3. The germline V gene encodes CDR1 SGHRS and CDR2 YFSETQ. For the second PCR, which ran for 7 to 11 cycles, a sample-barcoded 5' primer and a J-beta primer mix were used. With 12 random nucleotides, a template-switch adaptor tagged each individual cDNA molecule. Each CDR3 protein is one row after TCRdb ran MiXCR on the 5' RACE reads. The table has 780,000 or so distinct CDR3 sequences, roughly three fifths seen once. The V and J genes are TRBV5-1 and TRBJ2-1; TRBD2 agrees at 15 bases. The clonotype comes from a man between 40 and 49 years old in good health. Sequencing was done on a sample of blood. CDR3 sequence (DNA): TGCGCCAGCAGCTTGGGCTGGACTAGCGGGGGGGATGAGCAGTTCTTC. It encodes CASSLGWTSGGDEQFF.